The clone carrying this TCR beta chain has at least ten counts. The target antigen is unknown. The library protocol tagged individual cDNA molecules with unique molecular identifiers. TCRdb reanalysed the 5' RACE reads using MiXCR and keeps one entry per CDR3 protein. This table has around 61,000 distinct CDR3 sequences, about 12% appearing once. The CDR3 is made up of 12 amino acids. Germline V gene lookup returns CDR1 ENHRY and CDR2 SYGVKD. The V end lost 2 bases, the J end lost 3 bases, and 4 bases lay between the germline ends. This specimen belongs to a study of early T cells in non-severe SARS-CoV-2 infection. Overall study context: Chains were unpaired, as sequencing was done on bulk RNA from unsorted whole blood. General study results and limits: VDJdb matching skewed toward anti-spike CD8 responses, missing private and CD4 specificities.

This rearrangement joins TRBV10-3 to TRBJ1-1; no firm D call. The sequence came from an adult who was a healthcare worker with PCR-confirmed SARS-CoV-2 infection or an uninfected control (not recorded which). Sequenced: whole blood. Here the CDR3 DNA reads TGTGCCATCAGTGAGGGGTACACTGAAGCTTTCTTT. It specifies CAISEGYTEAFF.